This T cell receptor (beta chain) was sequenced during a study of cytomegalovirus exposure and HLA in healthy donors. 60 Vbeta and 13 Jbeta primers were used in PCR. Sequencing was performed with immunoSEQ multiplex PCR; in TCRdb, only in-frame clones are kept and a portion is missing. The profile shows 100,000 to 150,000 clones, under 12% of them singletons. The J segment lost 4 bases and the V segment lost 2 bases, leaving 10 bases of the junction unmatched. CDR1 and CDR2 (germline): SGHRS, YFSETQ. This CDR3 has 17 residues. Study-wide findings and caveats: Available immune exposure information was restricted to CMV serostatus only.

This clone turned up a few times. The antigen is unknown. The chain couples TRBV5-1 to TRBJ2-2; 8 bases match TRBD1. The sequence derives from a woman younger than 35 in good health and CMV-seropositive. Material: PBMCs. In DNA, the CDR3 is TGCGCCAGCAGCTTTTTTCGGACAGGGTCGGGCACCGGGGAGCTGTTTTTT. It translates to CASSFFRTGSGTGELFF.